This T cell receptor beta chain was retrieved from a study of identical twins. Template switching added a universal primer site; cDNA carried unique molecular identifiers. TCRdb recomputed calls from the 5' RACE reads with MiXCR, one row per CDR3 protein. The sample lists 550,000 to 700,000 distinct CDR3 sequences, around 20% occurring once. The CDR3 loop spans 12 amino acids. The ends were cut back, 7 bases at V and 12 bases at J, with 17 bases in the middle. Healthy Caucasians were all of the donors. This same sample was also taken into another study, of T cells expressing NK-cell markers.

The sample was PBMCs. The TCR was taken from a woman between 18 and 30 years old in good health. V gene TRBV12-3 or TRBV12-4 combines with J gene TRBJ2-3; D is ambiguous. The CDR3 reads CASTTGSQKQYF. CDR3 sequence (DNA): TGTGCCAGCACCACGGGCTCCCAAAAACAGTATTTT.